The 29 T cell receptor beta chains below all came from one sample that was sequenced in a study of cytomegalovirus exposure and HLA in healthy donors. Primers for the PCR totalled 60 Vbeta and 13 Jbeta. Sequenced by immunoSEQ multiplex PCR; TCRdb stores in-frame clones only, minus some. The sample lists roughly 180,000 clones; less than 85% were seen once. Sequencing input: PBMCs. These receptors all come from a girl aged 5-17 years in good health and CMV-seropositive.

The chain joins TRBV20-1 to TRBJ2-7; tentatively, D is TRBD1 (5 bases). The V end was cut by 5 bases, the J end by 4 bases, with 9 bases between. The germline gives CDR1 DFQATT, CDR2 SNEGSKA (reference sequence). This CDR3 is built from 11 residues. The CDR3 loop is CSAPREYEQYF. In DNA, the CDR3 is TGCAGTGCTCCCAGGGAATACGAGCAGTACTTC.

The rearrangement uses TRBV7-2 and TRBJ2-5; TRBD2 aligns across 9 bases. The CDR3 spans 16 residues. The V segment lost 5 bases and the J segment 2 bases; nucleotides outside the gene matches: 9. Per germline, CDR1 SGHTA and CDR2 FQGNSA. CDR3 residues: CASSPDPSGIQETQYF. CDR3 nucleotides: TGTGCCAGCAGCCCCGACCCTAGCGGGATTCAAGAGACCCAGTACTTC.

V and J are TRBV10-2 and TRBJ2-7; 10 positions match TRBD1. The CDR3 runs to 14 residues. CDR1 and CDR2 (germline): WSHSY, SAAADI. The V segment lost 6 bases and the J segment 4 bases; nucleotides outside the gene matches: 6. CDR3 nucleotides: TGCGCCAGCAGAGGTGGGACAGGGGTATACGAGCAGTACTTC. This encodes CASRGGTGVYEQYF.

This clone has only one observation. This sequence joins TRBV10-3 and TRBJ1-1, with a possible D match to TRBD1 (6 bases). CDR1 is ENHRY and CDR2 is SYGVKD in the germline V gene. V lost 6 bases to trimming and J lost 4 bases, with 12 bases between them. This CDR3 spans 13 amino acids. CDR3 coding DNA: TGTGCCATCAGGGGGGGGGCAGGCACTGAAGCTTTCTTT. Its protein product is CAIRGGAGTEAFF.

The chain recombines TRBV18 with TRBJ2-1, with a weak D call TRBD2 (6 bases). Per the germline V gene, CDR1 is KGHSH and CDR2 is LQKENI. This CDR3 contains 13 residues. The V end was cut by 2 bases, the J end by 8 bases, with 10 bases between. The CDR3 is CASSPSGVYEQFF. In nucleotides, the CDR3 is TGTGCCAGCTCACCATCGGGGGTGTATGAGCAGTTCTTC. Full variable domain (missing parts from reference TRBV18 and TRBJ2-1): NAGVMQNPRHLVRRRGQEARLRCSPMKGHSHVYWYRQLPEEGLKFMVYLQKENIIDESGMPKERFSAEFPKEGPSILRIQQVVRGDSAAYFCASSPSGVYEQFFGPGTRLTVL.

V is TRBV5-1 and J is TRBJ1-2; D is undetermined. This CDR3 comprises 15 residues. Germline lookup yields CDR1 SGHRS and CDR2 YFSETQ. Trimming stripped 0 bases from V and 5 bases from J, with 14 bases between. CDR3 protein: CASSLGVRGEYGYTF. The CDR3 DNA reads TGCGCCAGCAGCTTGGGGGTTAGAGGAGAATATGGCTACACCTTC.

This clone has just a few counts. The rearrangement uses TRBV4-3 and TRBJ1-2; 8 bases map to TRBD1. The CDR3 has 14 amino acids. V gave up 2 bases and J gave up 4 bases; unmatched junction bases: 3. Germline V gives CDR1 LGHNA, CDR2 YSLEER. The CDR3 sequence is CASSQLDRVYGYTF. The CDR3 DNA sequence: TGCGCCAGCAGCCAACTGGACAGGGTCTATGGCTACACCTTC.

CDR3 protein: CASSWGDLNTGELFF. The DNA of the CDR3 is TGTGCCAGTAGTTGGGGGGATCTGAACACCGGGGAGCTGTTTTTT. The genes are TRBV19 and TRBJ2-2; a possible D gene is TRBD2 (6 bases). Germline V lookup: CDR1 LNHDA, CDR2 SQIVND (reference sequence). Trimming shortened V by 5 bases and J by 1 base, and 11 bases separated the two germline ends. The CDR3 extends over 15 amino acids.

The chain uses TRBV11-3 and TRBJ2-3, with D maybe TRBD2 (6 bases). From germline, CDR1 is SGHNT and CDR2 YENEEA. Trimming left V 2 bases short and J 0 bases short, with 12 bases between. The CDR3 sequence is 16 residues long. In nucleotides, the CDR3 is TGTGCCAGCAGCTTAAGGCGCGGGGCTAGCACAGATACGCAGTATTTT. It yields the protein CASSLRRGASTDTQYF. The whole variable domain, remainder taken from reference TRBV11-3 and TRBJ2-3, is EAGVVQSPRYKIIEKKQPVAFWCNPISGHNTLYWYLQNLGQGPELLIRYENEEAVDDSQLPKDRFSAERLKGVDSTLKIQPAELGDSAVYLCASSLRRGASTDTQYFGPGTRLTVL.

The table lists this clone with a few counts. V is TRBV7-8 and J is TRBJ2-3; 14 bases agree with TRBD2. CDR1 is SGHVS, CDR2 FQNEAQ, per germline. The CDR3 length is 18 residues. V shed 5 bases, J shed 4 bases, and the junction held 11 bases outside the gene matches. The CDR3: CASSLLGLAGGEADTQYF. As DNA, the CDR3 is TGTGCCAGCAGCCTCCTTGGACTAGCGGGGGGCGAAGCAGATACGCAGTATTTT.

As DNA, the CDR3 is TGTGCCAGCAGTAGCACAGCAACTAATGAAAAACTGTTTTTT. This codes for CASSSTATNEKLFF. This chain joins TRBV25-1 and TRBJ1-4; D is undetermined. V gave up 5 bases and J gave up 0 bases, with 7 bases separating them. The CDR3 contains 14 residues. Germline V gene lookup returns CDR1 MGHDK and CDR2 SYGVNS.

CDR3 amino acids: CASSEGPGELFF. The CDR3 nucleotides read TGCGCCAGCAGTGAGGGCCCCGGGGAGCTGTTTTTT. J is TRBJ2-2 and V is TRBV10-2; D is unclear. Germline-derived CDR1 and CDR2 are WSHSY and SAAADI. CDR3 length equals 12 residues. V dropped 2 bases and J dropped 6 bases, with 4 bases sitting between them.

The rearrangement uses TRBV6-5 and TRBJ2-7; D is undetermined. Germline-derived CDR1 and CDR2 are MNHEY and SVGAGI. The CDR3 has 16 residues. Trimming cost V 0 bases and J 0 bases, with 12 bases left between them. The CDR3 DNA sequence: TGTGCCAGCAGTTACTCGGGCAGGATGAGCTCCTACGAGCAGTACTTC. It codes for CASSYSGRMSSYEQYF.

This rearrangement joins TRBV10-1 to TRBJ2-5, with TRBD1 identical over 7 bases. This CDR3 has 15 amino acids. Germline V CDR1 and CDR2: WNHNN, SYGVQD (reference sequence). Trimming cost V 0 bases and J 5 bases; bases outside gene matches: 6. In nucleotides, the CDR3 is TGCGCCAGCAGTGAGTCACAGGGGTTTGATGAGACCCAGTACTTC. It encodes CASSESQGFDETQYF.

This sequence joins TRBV30 and TRBJ1-2, with 8 bases that match TRBD1. The CDR3 has 12 amino acids. Germline lookup yields CDR1 GTSNPN and CDR2 SVGIG (reference sequence). Losses at the gene ends were 2 bases for V and 7 bases for J; bases not matched to a gene: 3. CDR3 sequence: CAWSQGARGYTF. As DNA, the CDR3 is TGTGCCTGGAGTCAGGGGGCGCGTGGCTACACCTTC.

The chain is built from TRBV21-1 and TRBJ1-6; the table's D gene call, TRBD1, was not cross checked with the DNA. TRBV21-1 is recorded as a pseudogene. This CDR3 region has 16 residues. This CDR3 reads CASSKARGKGNSPLHF. The CDR3 region has the DNA TGTGCCAGCAGCAAGGCCAGGGGTAAAGGGAATTCACCCCTCCACTTT.

The gene calls are TRBV4-2 and TRBJ2-1; 11 bases line up with TRBD1. Per germline, CDR1 LGHNA and CDR2 YNFKEQ. This CDR3 spans 18 amino acids. The ends lost 0 bases at V and 1 base at J; junction bases unmatched: 5. CDR3 region: CASSQDTDRGPSYNEQFF. The DNA for the CDR3 is TGTGCCAGCAGCCAAGATACGGACAGGGGGCCTTCCTACAATGAGCAGTTCTTC.

This chain links TRBV30 with TRBJ2-1, with 7 positions matching TRBD2. V shed 1 base, J shed 2 bases, and the junction held 11 bases outside the gene matches. This CDR3 has 17 amino acids. Germline assignment: CDR1 GTSNPN and CDR2 SVGIG (reference sequence). The CDR3 spells CAWSGSRSGGTYNEQFF. In DNA, the CDR3 is TGTGCCTGGAGTGGATCCCGCTCGGGGGGTACCTACAATGAGCAGTTCTTC.

CDR3: CAISERAEGQPQHF. The CDR3 DNA reads as TGTGCCATCAGTGAGAGGGCTGAGGGTCAGCCCCAGCATTTT. This chain connects TRBV10-3 to TRBJ1-5; D not resolved. Per the germline V gene, CDR1 is ENHRY and CDR2 is SYGVKD. Trimming removed 2 bases at V and 6 bases at J, with 11 bases between. This CDR3 is 14 amino acids long.

The genes are TRBV27 and TRBJ2-1; 11 bases are a match to TRBD2. The CDR3 is made up of 17 amino acids. Looked up from germline, CDR1 is MNHEY and CDR2 is SMNVEV (reference sequence). With 2 bases clipped from V and 3 bases from J, the junction kept 6 bases outside the gene matches. CDR3 coding DNA: TGTGCCAGCAGTTTAATGCCCGGACTAGCGGGCTACAATGAGCAGTTCTTC. This gives the protein CASSLMPGLAGYNEQFF.

This chain joins TRBV29-1 and TRBJ1-2, with 8 bases aligning to TRBD1. Germline V lookup: CDR1 SQVTM, CDR2 ANQGSEA. Trimming cost V 6 bases and J 4 bases; bases outside gene matches: 10. The CDR3 contains 14 residues. The CDR3 DNA reads as TGCAGCGTGGCAGGGGGCGCTTCCAGCTATGGCTACACCTTC. This codes for CSVAGGASSYGYTF.

The chain joins TRBV19 to TRBJ1-4; D is undetermined. The CDR3 length is 14 residues. Trimming cost V 4 bases and J 0 bases, with 6 bases left between them. The germline V gene has CDR1 LNHDA and CDR2 SQIVND (reference sequence). The DNA for the CDR3 is TGTGCCAGTAGTACACAGTCAACTAATGAAAAACTGTTTTTT. It encodes CASSTQSTNEKLFF.

The genes are TRBV6-5 and TRBJ2-7; TRBD2 aligns across 7 bases. Germline V gene sequence: CDR1 MNHEY, CDR2 SVGAGI. J lost 1 base, V lost 6 bases, and 3 bases had no gene match. The CDR3 is made up of 13 amino acids. CDR3 DNA sequence: TGTGCCAGCAGGGGCGGGGGTTCCTACGAGCAGTACTTC. Its protein is CASRGGGSYEQYF.

The chain has TRBV5-1 and TRBJ2-3; TRBD2 might be the D (6 bases). Germline V gene data show CDR1 as SGHRS and CDR2 as YFSETQ. Trimming removed 4 bases from V and 6 bases from J, with 18 bases in between. The CDR3 totals 15 residues. The CDR3 region is CASSGNSPTRDTQYF. The CDR3 DNA is TGCGCCAGCAGCGGAAATTCACCGACTAGGGATACGCAGTATTTT.

This clone was counted a few times. V usage is TRBV25-1 and J usage is TRBJ2-5; perhaps TRBD2 as D (5 bases). This CDR3 has 15 residues. Per the germline V gene, CDR1 is MGHDK and CDR2 is SYGVNS. The V end lost 1 base, the J end lost 5 bases, and 14 bases lay between the germline ends. The CDR3 spells CASSEWGPGGETQYF. The CDR3 nucleotides read TGTGCCAGCAGTGAATGGGGTCCGGGCGGGGAGACCCAGTACTTC. Combining the CDR3 with reference TRBV25-1 and TRBJ2-5 gives the whole variable domain EADIYQTPRYLVIGTGKKITLECSQTMGHDKMYWYQQDPGMELHLIHYSYGVNSTEKGDLSSESTVSRIRTEHFPLTLESARPSHTSQYLCASSEWGPGGETQYFGPGTRLLVL.

The chain combines TRBV4-3 with TRBJ1-1; no definite D call. The CDR3 covers 14 residues. Germline CDR1 LGHNA, CDR2 YSLEER. V was pared by 1 base and J by 3 bases, with 9 bases between. The chain's CDR3 is CASSQVAGDTEAFF. In nucleotides, the CDR3 is TGCGCCAGCAGCCAAGTTGCGGGTGACACTGAAGCTTTCTTT.

The rearrangement links TRBV2 to TRBJ1-4; maybe TRBD1 (5 bases). V was pared by 6 bases and J by 5 bases, with 7 bases between. The germline V gene has CDR1 SNHLY and CDR2 FYNNEI. This CDR3 spans 12 amino acids. This chain's CDR3 is CASRTVNEKLFF. The CDR3 DNA reads TGTGCCAGCAGGACAGTGAATGAAAAACTGTTTTTT. Full variable domain (missing parts from reference TRBV2 and TRBJ1-4): EPEVTQTPSHQVTQMGQEVILRCVPISNHLYFYWYRQILGQKVEFLVSFYNNEISEKSEIFDDQFSVERPDGSNFTLKIRSTKLEDSAMYFCASRTVNEKLFFGSGTQLSVL.

This clone came up once. This chain links TRBV5-6 with TRBJ2-3, with D maybe TRBD1 (5 bases). Trimming removed 2 bases from V and 8 bases from J, with 18 bases in between. The CDR3 sequence is 15 residues long. The germline CDR1 and CDR2 sequences are SGHDT and YYEEEE. DNA for the CDR3: TGTGCCAGCAGCTTAGGGATCGCCCCTCAGGGTACGCAGTATTTT. Its protein product is CASSLGIAPQGTQYF.

CDR3 sequence: CASTPGTNEKLFF. CDR3 DNA sequence: TGTGCCAGCACACCCGGGACTAATGAAAAACTGTTTTTT. The chain couples TRBV2 to TRBJ1-4; D unclear. Germline V gives CDR1 SNHLY, CDR2 FYNNEI. There are 13 residues in the CDR3. The V and J ends lost 7 bases and 2 bases respectively, with 8 bases between them.